The 25 T cell receptor beta chains reported below all come from one sample, sequenced in a study of blood T cells in healthy people across ages. PCR was performed a second time for 7 to 11 cycles using a sample-barcoded 5' primer and a J-beta primer mix. A single record per CDR3 protein comes from TCRdb applying MiXCR to the 5' RACE reads. The sample shows roughly 700,000 distinct CDR3 sequences, about 25% of them seen only once. This same sample was also taken into another study, of T cells of mothers and their children.

Sequencing was done on a sample of blood. These TCRs come from a boy between 5 and 17 years old in good health.

The chain's CDR3 is CASSLEGERGVYNEQFF. CDR3 DNA sequence: TGTGCCAGCAGCTTAGAGGGGGAAAGGGGGGTGTACAATGAGCAGTTCTTC. The chain is built from TRBV11-2 and TRBJ2-1, with D possibly called TRBD1 or TRBD2 (6 bases each). Trimming removed 0 bases at V and 4 bases at J, with 16 bases between. The germline V gene encodes CDR1 SGHAT and CDR2 FQNNGV. The CDR3 loop spans 17 amino acids.

This clonotype has just a few counts. The rearrangement joins TRBV27 to TRBJ2-7; tentatively, D is TRBD1 (5 bases). From germline, CDR1 is MNHEY and CDR2 SMNVEV (reference sequence). Trimming stripped 0 bases from V and 1 base from J, with 7 bases between. CDR3 length: 14 residues. The CDR3 nucleotides are TGTGCCAGCAGTTTATCCAGGGATTCCTACGAGCAGTACTTC. Translating gives CASSLSRDSYEQYF.

The chain joins TRBV12-3 or TRBV12-4 to TRBJ2-7, with 8 bases that match TRBD2. CDR3 size: 14 residues. V trimming: 4 bases; J trimming: 0 bases; junction bases outside the gene matches: 2. The CDR3 is CASSSGGASYEQYF. The CDR3 DNA is TGTGCCAGCAGTTCCGGGGGGGCCTCCTACGAGCAGTACTTC.

This rearrangement joins TRBV12-3 or TRBV12-4 to TRBJ1-2, with no clear D. This CDR3 region has 14 residues. Trimming pared 2 bases from V and 3 bases from J, leaving 10 bases between. CDR3 coding DNA: TGTGCCAGCAGTTTAACGGGATACGACTATGGCTACACCTTC. Protein product: CASSLTGYDYGYTF.

The V call is TRBV7-3, the J call TRBJ1-4; D might be TRBD1 (5 bases). CDR3 length: 14 residues. Trimming shortened V by 1 base and J by 6 bases, and 9 bases separated the two germline ends. Germline values: CDR1 SGHTA, CDR2 FQGTGA. The CDR3 spells CASSLRQQDEKLFF. The CDR3, as DNA: TGTGCCAGCAGCTTAAGACAGCAAGATGAAAAACTGTTTTTT. Looking up the rest from reference TRBV7-3 and TRBJ1-4 gives the full variable domain: GAGVSQTPSNKVTEKGKYVELRCDPISGHTALYWYRQSLGQGPEFLIYFQGTGAADDSGLPNDRFFAVRPEGSVSTLKIQRTERGDSAVYLCASSLRQQDEKLFFGSGTQLSVL.

This clonotype has just a few counts. This chain links TRBV12-3 or TRBV12-4 with TRBJ2-1, with 14 bases lining up with TRBD2. The CDR3 contains 16 residues. Trimming cost V 6 bases and J 3 bases; bases outside gene matches: 4. The CDR3 DNA follows: TGTGCCAGCAGAACTGGGACTAGCGGGGGCTACAATGAGCAGTTCTTC. This codes for CASRTGTSGGYNEQFF.

This clonotype was counted only a few times. The rearrangement uses TRBV25-1 and TRBJ2-7; 9 nucleotides match TRBD1. Germline V gene data show CDR1 as MGHDK and CDR2 as SYGVNS. There are 13 residues in the CDR3. The ends lost 4 bases at V and 2 bases at J; junction bases unmatched: 0. CDR3 nucleotide sequence: TGTGCCAGCAGTGGGGACAGGGCCTACGAGCAGTACTTC. It encodes CASSGDRAYEQYF.

The chain uses TRBV4-1 and TRBJ1-2, with D uncertain. V gave up 1 base and J gave up 4 bases, with 4 bases separating them. CDR3 length: 12 amino acids. Per germline, CDR1 MGHRA and CDR2 YSYEKL. This CDR3 reads CASSQVRYGYTF. The CDR3 region has the DNA TGCGCCAGCAGCCAAGTTCGCTATGGCTACACCTTC.

The chain has TRBV7-2 and TRBJ2-6, with D unclear. This CDR3 has 16 residues. Germline assignment: CDR1 SGHTA and CDR2 FQGNSA. Trimming stripped 4 bases from V and 1 base from J, with 11 bases between. The CDR3, as DNA: TGTGCCAGCAGCTCCGGACCCTCGTCTGGGGCCAACGTCCTGACTTTC. This sequence encodes CASSSGPSSGANVLTF.

The sample holds a few counts of this clonotype. The V gene is TRBV12-3 or TRBV12-4, the J gene TRBJ2-7; D is uncertain. Trimming cost V 5 bases and J 5 bases, with 16 bases left between them. The length of the CDR3 is 14 residues. CDR3 DNA sequence: TGTGCCAGCAGTGTCGATTCTAATAGGGACGAGCAGTACTTC. As protein: CASSVDSNRDEQYF.

The chain links TRBV7-2 to TRBJ2-3; D is unresolved. V was cut by 1 base and J by 2 bases, with 10 bases left in between. The germline CDR1 and CDR2 sequences are SGHTA and FQGNSA. There are 15 residues in the CDR3. CDR3 region: CASSLDRRITDTQYF. DNA of the CDR3: TGTGCCAGCAGCTTAGATCGACGGATCACAGATACGCAGTATTTT.

The sample holds a few counts of this clonotype. The rearrangement links TRBV29-1 to TRBJ2-5; unclear D gene. CDR1 is SQVTM and CDR2 is ANQGSEA in the germline V gene. Trimming left V 8 bases short and J 0 bases short, with 13 bases between. The CDR3 extends over 13 amino acids. The CDR3 nucleotides are TGCAGCTTCTATCAGGAGTACCAAGAGACCCAGTACTTC. It is translated as CSFYQEYQETQYF.

The V and J genes are TRBV20-1 and TRBJ1-2, with 9 bases identical to TRBD1. Germline V CDR1 and CDR2: DFQATT, SNEGSKA (reference sequence). Trimming removed 5 bases from V and 4 bases from J; junction bases left unmatched: 5. The CDR3 loop spans 13 amino acids. CDR3 sequence: CSAHRDRVYGYTF. CDR3 nucleotide sequence: TGCAGTGCTCACCGGGACAGGGTCTATGGCTACACCTTC.

This clonotype was counted only a few times. The chain links TRBV24-1 to TRBJ2-1; D is perhaps TRBD2 (5 bases). The CDR3 loop spans 16 amino acids. The germline CDR1 and CDR2 sequences are KGHDR and SFDVKD. Trimming shortened V by 2 bases and J by 10 bases, and 20 bases separated the two germline ends. CDR3 nucleotide sequence: TGTGCCACCAGTGATTGGTCGCTAGCAGCCGATGGGGAGCAGTTCTTC. As protein: CATSDWSLAADGEQFF.

In its sample, this clonotype was seen a few times. The rearrangement uses TRBV12-3 or TRBV12-4 and TRBJ1-2; D is unclear. The CDR3 totals 11 residues. Trimming left V 7 bases short and J 8 bases short, with 11 bases between. The CDR3 spells CASKRLGGYTF. CDR3 nucleotide sequence: TGTGCCAGCAAACGCCTAGGAGGCTACACCTTC.

In its sample, this clonotype was seen a few times. The V gene is TRBV29-1, the J gene TRBJ2-1; 8 nucleotides agree with TRBD2. Germline V gene sequence: CDR1 SQVTM, CDR2 ANQGSEA. CDR3 length: 16 amino acids. V was clipped by 2 bases and J by 7 bases; unmatched bases: 13. The CDR3 protein is CSVEWAEAGAGNEQFF. For the CDR3, the DNA is TGCAGCGTTGAATGGGCTGAAGCGGGAGCAGGGAATGAGCAGTTCTTC.

The chain recombines TRBV7-2 with TRBJ2-5; 12 nucleotides agree with TRBD2. Losses at the gene ends were 5 bases for V and 1 base for J; bases not matched to a gene: 5. Germline lookup yields CDR1 SGHTA and CDR2 FQGNSA. The CDR3 is 16 amino acids. The CDR3 nucleotides are TGTGCCAGCAGCAGAACTAGCGGGGGGCCCCAAGAGACCCAGTACTTC. Amino acids: CASSRTSGGPQETQYF.

The chain employs TRBV10-3 and TRBJ2-5; 7 bases are shared with TRBD1. With the DNA end fitting TRBJ2-1 better, the J assignment may be wrong. The germline V gene encodes CDR1 ENHRY and CDR2 SYGVKD. The CDR3 contains 13 residues. CDR3 coding DNA: TGTGCCATCAGTGAGCGACAGGGTAATGAGCAGTTCTTC. Translated: CAISERQGNEQFF.

The rearrangement uses TRBV29-1 and TRBJ2-2; D perhaps matches TRBD2 (7 bases). CDR1 is SQVTM, CDR2 ANQGSEA, per germline. The CDR3 contains 13 residues. The germline V and J ends were trimmed by 7 bases and 3 bases, with 12 bases remaining between them. The CDR3 loop reads CSAGGLYTGELFF. As DNA, the CDR3 is TGCAGCGCCGGGGGGCTCTACACCGGGGAGCTGTTTTTT.

In this sample, this clonotype turned up a few times. This sequence joins TRBV5-6 and TRBJ1-2; no clear D. Trimming cost V 4 bases and J 0 bases, with 13 bases left between them. The CDR3 runs to 15 residues. Per germline, CDR1 SGHDT and CDR2 YYEEEE. CDR3 sequence (DNA): TGTGCCAGCAGCCCGGGTAGGACTGCTAACTATGGCTACACCTTC. It encodes CASSPGRTANYGYTF.

The rearrangement joins TRBV5-1 to TRBJ1-3; tentative D call: TRBD1 (5 bases). The CDR3 has 15 amino acids. Germline CDR1 and CDR2: SGHRS and YFSETQ. Trimming cost V 0 bases and J 0 bases, with 7 bases left between them. In DNA, the CDR3 is TGCGCCAGCAGCTTGGGACAGAGCTCTGGAAACACCATATATTTT. It specifies CASSLGQSSGNTIYF.

This chain links TRBV20-1 with TRBJ2-7; 7 positions match TRBD2. The CDR3 extends over 14 amino acids. J was trimmed by 4 bases and V by 6 bases; bases with no gene match: 12. Germline V lookup: CDR1 DFQATT, CDR2 SNEGSKA (reference sequence). Here the CDR3 DNA reads TGCAGTGCGACACTTGCGGCTAGCGGTTACGAGCAGTACTTC. Protein: CSATLAASGYEQYF.

Here the CDR3 DNA reads TGTGCCAGTCTTCGTACTAGCGGGGACTCCTACGAGCAGTACTTC. As protein: CASLRTSGDSYEQYF. J is TRBJ2-5 and V is TRBV2, with 10 bases that match TRBD2. The J call could be wrong; TRBJ2-7 is a better fit for the DNA end. The CDR3 runs 15 residues. Germline values: CDR1 SNHLY, CDR2 FYNNEI.

The CDR3 DNA sequence: TGTGCCACCAGCAAAAATTTAGGGACAGGATCCTACGAGCAGTACTTC. Amino acid sequence: CATSKNLGTGSYEQYF. The rearrangement uses TRBV15 and TRBJ2-7; 8 positions match TRBD1. This CDR3 is 16 amino acids long. J gave up 1 base and V 4 bases, and 9 bases lay outside the gene matches. Per germline, CDR1 LNHNV and CDR2 YYDKDF (reference sequence). Variable domain in full (rest from reference TRBV15 and TRBJ2-7): DAMVIQNPRYQVTQFGKPVTLSCSQTLNHNVMYWYQQKSSQAPKLLFHYYDKDFNNEADTPDNFQSRRPNTSFCFLDIRSPGLGDTAMYLCATSKNLGTGSYEQYFGPGTRLTVT.

The sample holds a few counts of this clonotype. This rearrangement joins TRBV7-3 to TRBJ2-5, with D uncertain. V dropped 0 bases and J dropped 4 bases, with 12 bases sitting between them. The germline gives CDR1 SGHTA, CDR2 FQGTGA. The CDR3 has 15 residues. The CDR3 nucleotides are TGTGCCAGCAGCTTAACCCCGGGTTTGGTAGAGACCCAGTACTTC. Protein: CASSLTPGLVETQYF.